These 2 T cell receptor beta chains came from one sample sequenced in a study of cytomegalovirus exposure and HLA in healthy donors. The PCR used 60 Vbeta and 13 Jbeta primers. Sequencing used immunoSEQ multiplex PCR; TCRdb keeps in-frame clones, though not all of them. The sample yields 150,000 to 200,000 clones, 80% seen once. The sample was PBMCs. Receptors originate from a young man in good health and CMV-seropositive.

The J gene is TRBJ2-2, the V gene TRBV4-2, with 8 bases identical to TRBD2. The CDR3 consists of 15 residues. The J segment lost 6 bases and the V segment lost 2 bases, leaving 5 bases of the junction unmatched. Germline assignment: CDR1 LGHNA and CDR2 YNFKEQ. CDR3 sequence reads: CASSQINGGAGELFF. The CDR3 nucleotides are TGTGCCAGCAGCCAAATTAACGGGGGGGCCGGGGAGCTGTTTTTT.

The chain employs TRBV6-4 and TRBJ2-4; D remains unclear. In germline, CDR1 is MRHNA, CDR2 SNTAGT. The CDR3 contains 14 residues. V was shortened by 6 bases and J by 0 bases, with 9 bases between the two germline ends. The chain's CDR3 is CASRAELAKNIQYF. The CDR3 DNA follows: TGTGCCAGCAGGGCGGAACTAGCCAAAAACATTCAGTACTTC.